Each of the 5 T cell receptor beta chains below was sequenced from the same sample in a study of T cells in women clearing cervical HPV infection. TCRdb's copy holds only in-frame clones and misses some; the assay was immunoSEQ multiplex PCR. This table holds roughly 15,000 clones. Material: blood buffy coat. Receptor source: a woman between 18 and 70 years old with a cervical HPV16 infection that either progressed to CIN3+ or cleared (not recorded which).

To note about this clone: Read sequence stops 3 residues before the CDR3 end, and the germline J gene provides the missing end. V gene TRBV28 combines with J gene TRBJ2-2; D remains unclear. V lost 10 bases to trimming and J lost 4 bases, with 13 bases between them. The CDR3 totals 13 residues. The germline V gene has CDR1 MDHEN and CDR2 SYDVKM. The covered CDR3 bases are TGTGCCACCTGCGGCTCAAGCACCGGGGAG. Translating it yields CATCGSSTGE. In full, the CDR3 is CATCGSSTGELFF.

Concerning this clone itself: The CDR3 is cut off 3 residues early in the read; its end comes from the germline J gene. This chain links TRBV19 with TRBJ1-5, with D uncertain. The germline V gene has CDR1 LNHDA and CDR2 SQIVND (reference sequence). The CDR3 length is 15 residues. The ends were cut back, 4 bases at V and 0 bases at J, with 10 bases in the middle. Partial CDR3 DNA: TGTGCCAGTAGTAGTTACATAAATAGCAATCAGCCC. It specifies CASSSYINSNQP. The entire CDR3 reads CASSSYINSNQPQHF.

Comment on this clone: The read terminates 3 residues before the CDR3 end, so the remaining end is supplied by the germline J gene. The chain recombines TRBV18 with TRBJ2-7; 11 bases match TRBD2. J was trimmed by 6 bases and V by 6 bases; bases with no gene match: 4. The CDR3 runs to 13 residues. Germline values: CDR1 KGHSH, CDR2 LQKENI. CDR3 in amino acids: CASSTGTSGEQYF. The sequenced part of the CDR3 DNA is TGTGCCAGCTCTACCGGGACTAGCGGCGAG.

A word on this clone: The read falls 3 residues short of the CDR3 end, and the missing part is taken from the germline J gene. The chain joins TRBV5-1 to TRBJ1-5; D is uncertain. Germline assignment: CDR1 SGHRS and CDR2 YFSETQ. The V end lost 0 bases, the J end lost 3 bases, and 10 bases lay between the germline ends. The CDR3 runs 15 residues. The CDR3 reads CASSLDNSHNQPQHF. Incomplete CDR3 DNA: TGCGCCAGCAGCTTGGATAACAGCCACAATCAGCCC.

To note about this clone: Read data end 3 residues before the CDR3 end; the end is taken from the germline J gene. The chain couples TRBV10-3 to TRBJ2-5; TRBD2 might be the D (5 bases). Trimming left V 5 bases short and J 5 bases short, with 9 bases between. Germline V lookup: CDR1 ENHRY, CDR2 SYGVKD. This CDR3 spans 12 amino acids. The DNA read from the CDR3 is TGTGCCATCAGTCTAGGAGGCGAGACC. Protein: CAISLGGET. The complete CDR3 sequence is CAISLGGETQYF.